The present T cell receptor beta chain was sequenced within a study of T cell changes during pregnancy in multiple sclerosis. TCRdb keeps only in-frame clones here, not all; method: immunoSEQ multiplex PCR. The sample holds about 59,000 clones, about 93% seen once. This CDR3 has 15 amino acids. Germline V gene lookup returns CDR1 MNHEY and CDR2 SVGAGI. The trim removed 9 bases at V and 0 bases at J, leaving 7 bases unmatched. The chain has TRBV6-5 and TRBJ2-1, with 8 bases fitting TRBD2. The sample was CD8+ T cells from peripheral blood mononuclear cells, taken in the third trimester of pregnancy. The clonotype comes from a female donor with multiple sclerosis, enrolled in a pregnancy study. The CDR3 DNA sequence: TGTGCCAGTATGAAAAGCGGGAGCTCCTACAATGAGCAGTTCTTC. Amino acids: CASMKSGSSYNEQFF.